The present T cell receptor beta chain was sequenced within a study of regulatory T cells in long-lasting Graves disease. Stated time point: persistent/refractory GD, antithyroid drugs over 5 years with positive TRAb. Preparation of the TCR library used RNA extracted from PBMCs. Each of the patients was recruited from an endocrinology department situated in Xi'an, China. V lost 5 bases to trimming and J lost 4 bases; unmatched junction nucleotides: 6. CDR1 KGHDR and CDR2 SFDVKD come from the germline V gene. The CDR3 is made up of 15 amino acids. Researchers made TCR beta libraries by using iRepertoire HTBI primers and running Arm-PCR on CDR3 regions. In TCRdb, the multiplex PCR reads were re-called with MiXCR into one record per CDR3 protein. Of more than 650,000 distinct CDR3 sequences in the sample, about 30% were seen once.

The chain couples TRBV24-1 to TRBJ2-2; 7 nucleotides align to TRBD1. The sample consisted of peripheral blood mononuclear cells (PBMCs), taken when the disease was refractory, from a patient treated with antithyroid drugs. The sequence came from a female donor with Graves disease. The CDR3 DNA follows: TGTGCCACCAGTGGGTCGGGACAGATCACCGGGGAGCTGTTTTTT. It translates to CATSGSGQITGELFF.